The source of this TCR beta chain is a study of blood T cell repertoires in COVID-19. Study overall: Some COVID-19 samples were acute and others convalescent; all came from the United States, Italy and Spain.

This CDR3 is 16 amino acids long. CDR1 is SGHNT and CDR2 is YENEEA in the germline V gene. Trimming removed 4 bases from V and 5 bases from J; junction bases left unmatched: 8. Authors' processing steps: Using reference gene primer amplification, nucleated cell counts were estimated. TCRdb keeps only in-frame clones here, not all; method: immunoSEQ multiplex PCR. V and J calls and clone size come straight from that table; D and trimming were deduced from the DNA. The repertoire holds some 200,000 clones, with 83% as singletons. Patients from Seattle were sampled longitudinally, starting during active infection.

This TCR was recovered from a woman in her 30s with COVID-19, enrolled during active disease. Sequenced: peripheral blood. This chain joins TRBV11-3 and TRBJ1-1, with TRBD1 identical over 12 bases. The CDR3 DNA sequence: TGTGCCAGCAGCTCGACCCGGGACAGGGGGCGGACTGAAGCTTTCTTT. Translation: CASSSTRDRGRTEAFF.